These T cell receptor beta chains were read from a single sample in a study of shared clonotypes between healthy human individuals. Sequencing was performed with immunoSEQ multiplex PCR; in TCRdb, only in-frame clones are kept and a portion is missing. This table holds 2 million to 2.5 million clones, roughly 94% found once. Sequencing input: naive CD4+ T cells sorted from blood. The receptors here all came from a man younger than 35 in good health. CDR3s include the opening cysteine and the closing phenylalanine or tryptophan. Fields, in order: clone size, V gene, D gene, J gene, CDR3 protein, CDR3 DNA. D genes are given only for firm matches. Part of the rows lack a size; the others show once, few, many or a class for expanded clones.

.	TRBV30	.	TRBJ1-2	CAGVKGNYGYTF	TGTGCCGGTGTCAAGGGTAACTATGGCTACACCTTC
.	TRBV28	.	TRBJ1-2	CASSSTVSVYGYTF	TGTGCCAGCAGTTCGACAGTGTCTGTCTATGGCTACACCTTC
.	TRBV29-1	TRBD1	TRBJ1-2	CSAQYRDRVGYGYTF	TGCAGCGCCCAGTACCGGGACAGGGTTGGCTATGGCTACACCTTC
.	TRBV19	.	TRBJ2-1	CASQRLASYNEQFF	TGTGCCTCCCAGCGGCTAGCATCCTACAATGAGCAGTTCTTC
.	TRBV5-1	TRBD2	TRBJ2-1	CASSSSSGSYNEQFF	TGCGCCAGCAGCTCGTCTAGCGGCTCCTACAATGAGCAGTTCTTC
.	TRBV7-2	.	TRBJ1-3	CASSLETLQWGGNTIYF	TGTGCCAGCAGCTTAGAAACCCTTCAGTGGGGCGGAAACACCATATATTTT
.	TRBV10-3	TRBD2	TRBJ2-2	CAISGLAGTGELFF	TGTGCCATCAGTGGGCTAGCGGGAACCGGGGAGCTGTTTTTT
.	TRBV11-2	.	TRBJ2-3	CASSPGAGTQYF	TGTGCCAGCAGCCCGGGGGCCGGTACGCAGTATTTT
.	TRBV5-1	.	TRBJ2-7	CASSLARQGGEQYF	TGCGCCAGCAGCTTGGCCAGACAGGGAGGCGAGCAGTACTTC
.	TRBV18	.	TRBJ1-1	CASSATVNTEAFF	TGTGCCAGCTCAGCCACAGTGAACACTGAAGCTTTCTTT
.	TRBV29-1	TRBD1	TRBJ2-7	CSVEETGGKAYEQYF	TGCAGCGTTGAAGAGACAGGGGGTAAGGCCTACGAGCAGTACTTC
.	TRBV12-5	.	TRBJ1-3	CASSSGGNTIYF	TGTGCTAGTTCCTCCGGGGGAAACACCATATATTTT
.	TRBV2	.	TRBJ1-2	CASSENGAGKGGYGYTF	TGTGCCAGCAGTGAAAATGGGGCCGGGAAAGGGGGATATGGCTACACCTTC
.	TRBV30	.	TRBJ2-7	CAWSEDYEQYF	TGTGCCTGGAGTGAAGACTACGAGCAGTACTTC
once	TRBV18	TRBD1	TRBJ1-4	CASSPKRDRVNEKLFF	TGTGCCAGCTCACCTAAGCGGGACAGGGTTAACGAAAAACTGTTTTTT
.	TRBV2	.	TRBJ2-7	CASRPDTYEQYF	TGTGCCAGCAGGCCGGATACCTACGAGCAGTACTTC
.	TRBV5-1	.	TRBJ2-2	CASSLPSGVTGELFF	TGCGCCAGCAGCTTGCCGTCAGGGGTAACCGGGGAGCTGTTTTTT
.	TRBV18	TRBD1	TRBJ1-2	CASSPGTGADYGYTF	TGTGCCAGCTCACCAGGGACAGGGGCAGACTATGGCTACACCTTC
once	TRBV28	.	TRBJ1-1	CASQEAGPMNTEAFF	TGTGCCAGCCAGGAGGCAGGTCCTATGAACACTGAAGCTTTCTTT
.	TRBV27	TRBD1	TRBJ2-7	CASSFSGTGGSEQYF	TGTGCCAGCAGTTTTTCCGGGACAGGGGGTTCCGAGCAGTACTTC
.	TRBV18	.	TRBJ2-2	CASSSWTVNTGELFF	TGTGCCAGCTCATCATGGACCGTCAACACCGGGGAGCTGTTTTTT
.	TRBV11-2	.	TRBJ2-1	CASSSSRNEQFF	TGTGCCAGCAGCTCCAGTCGGAATGAGCAGTTCTTC
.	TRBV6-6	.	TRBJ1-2	CATEFGGDGYTF	TGTGCCACCGAGTTTGGGGGTGATGGCTACACCTTC
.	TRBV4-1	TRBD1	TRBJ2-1	CASSQDEQGASYNEQFF	TGCGCCAGCAGCCAAGATGAGCAGGGGGCTTCCTACAATGAGCAGTTCTTC
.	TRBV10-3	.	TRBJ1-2	CAIKAGFNYGYTF	TGTGCCATCAAGGCGGGATTTAACTATGGCTACACCTTC
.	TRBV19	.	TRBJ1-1	CASIPPPPQGIAEAFF	TGTGCCAGTATCCCACCCCCCCCACAGGGAATCGCTGAAGCTTTCTTT
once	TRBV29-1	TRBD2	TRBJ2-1	CSVTRGLAGGSYNEQFF	TGCAGCGTCACGCGCGGACTAGCGGGAGGGTCCTACAATGAGCAGTTCTTC
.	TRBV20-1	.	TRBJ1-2	CSASPGTGYTF	TGCAGTGCTAGCCCAGGGACCGGCTACACCTTC
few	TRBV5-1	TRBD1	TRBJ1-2	CASSVTGEGYTF	TGCGCCAGCAGCGTGACAGGGGAGGGCTACACCTTC
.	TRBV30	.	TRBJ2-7	CAWSGQAYEQYF	TGTGCCTGGAGTGGGCAGGCCTACGAGCAGTACTTC
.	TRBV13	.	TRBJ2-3	CASSFRDTDTQYF	TGTGCCAGCAGCTTCCGAGACACAGATACGCAGTATTTT
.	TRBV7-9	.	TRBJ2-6	CASSARQDLSGANVLTF	TGTGCCAGCAGCGCCCGACAGGACCTCTCTGGGGCCAACGTCCTGACTTTC
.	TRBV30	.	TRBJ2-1	CAWSKPQGHIYNEQFF	TGTGCCTGGAGTAAACCCCAAGGACATATTTACAATGAGCAGTTCTTC
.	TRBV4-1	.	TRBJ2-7	CASSQGVQGAYEQYF	TGCGCCAGCAGCCAAGGTGTACAGGGAGCCTACGAGCAGTACTTC
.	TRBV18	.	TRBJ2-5	CASSPPPAGETQYF	TGTGCCAGCTCACCACCGCCCGCGGGAGAGACCCAGTACTTC
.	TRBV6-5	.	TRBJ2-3	CASSYRIRGPDTQYF	TGTGCCAGCAGTTACAGGATCCGGGGCCCAGATACGCAGTATTTT
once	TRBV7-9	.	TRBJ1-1	CASSAGHVMNTEAFF	TGTGCCAGCAGCGCCGGACACGTCATGAACACTGAAGCTTTCTTT
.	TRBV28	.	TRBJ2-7	CASSLPGTPYEQYF	TGTGCCAGCAGTTTGCCAGGGACACCCTACGAGCAGTACTTC
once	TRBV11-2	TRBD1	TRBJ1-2	CASSVGTGVNYGYTF	TGTGCCAGCAGTGTCGGGACAGGGGTTAACTATGGCTACACCTTC
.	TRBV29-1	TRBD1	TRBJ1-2	CSVERESVKDRGSNGYTF	TGCAGCGTTGAAAGGGAATCCGTAAAGGACAGGGGGTCGAATGGCTACACCTTC
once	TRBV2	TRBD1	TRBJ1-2	CASLLRDRGEFNYGYTF	TGTGCCAGCCTTTTGAGGGACAGGGGCGAATTTAACTATGGCTACACCTTC
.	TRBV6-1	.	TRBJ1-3	CASILQGARGNTIYF	TGTGCCAGCATTTTACAGGGAGCACGGGGAAACACCATATATTTT
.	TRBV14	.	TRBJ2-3	CASSPRLGDTQYF	TGTGCCAGCAGCCCCAGACTCGGGGATACGCAGTATTTT
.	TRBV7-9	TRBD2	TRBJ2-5	CASSRQGGLAGNIQETQYF	TGTGCCAGCAGCCGTCAAGGGGGACTAGCGGGCAACATCCAAGAGACCCAGTACTTC
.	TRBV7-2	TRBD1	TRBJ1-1	CASSFKGTGVNTEAFF	TGTGCCAGCAGCTTTAAGGGGACAGGGGTGAACACTGAAGCTTTCTTT
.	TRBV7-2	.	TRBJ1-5	CASSQFVSNQPQHF	TGTGCCAGCAGCCAGTTTGTTAGCAATCAGCCCCAGCATTTT
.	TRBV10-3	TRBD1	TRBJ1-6	CAISPRAGGNSPLHF	TGTGCCATCAGTCCTCGGGCAGGGGGTAATTCACCCCTCCACTTT
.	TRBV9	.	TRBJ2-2	CASSVSYRANTGELFF	TGTGCCAGCAGCGTGTCTTACAGGGCGAACACCGGGGAGCTGTTTTTT